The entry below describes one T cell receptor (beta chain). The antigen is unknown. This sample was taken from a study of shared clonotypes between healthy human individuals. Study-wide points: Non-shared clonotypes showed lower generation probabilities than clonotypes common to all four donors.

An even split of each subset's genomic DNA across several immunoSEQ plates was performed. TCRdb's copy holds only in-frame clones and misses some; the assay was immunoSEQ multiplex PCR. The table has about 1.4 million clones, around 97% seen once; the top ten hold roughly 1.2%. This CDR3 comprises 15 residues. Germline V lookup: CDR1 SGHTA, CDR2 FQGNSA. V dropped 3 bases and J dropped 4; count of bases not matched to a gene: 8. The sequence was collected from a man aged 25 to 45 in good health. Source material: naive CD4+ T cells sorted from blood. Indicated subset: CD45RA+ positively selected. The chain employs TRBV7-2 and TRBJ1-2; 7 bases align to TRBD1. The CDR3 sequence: CASSLTRQGLYGYTF. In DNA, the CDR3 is TGTGCCAGCAGCTTGACCAGACAGGGCCTCTATGGCTACACCTTC.